These T cell receptor beta chains were read from a single sample in a study of blood T cell repertoires in COVID-19. Sequenced by immunoSEQ multiplex PCR; TCRdb stores in-frame clones only, minus some. The sample shows around 240,000 clones, about 90% of them seen only once. The sample was peripheral blood. These receptors were collected from a woman aged 25 to 39 who had recovered from COVID-19. CDR3s include the opening cysteine and the closing phenylalanine or tryptophan. The order of the fields is D gene, J gene, V gene, clone size, CDR3 protein, CDR3 DNA. D genes are given only for firm matches. A row's size may be missing; if present it is once, few, many or a size class.

d_call: TRBD1
j_call: TRBJ2-5
v_call: TRBV11-2
clone_size: few
cdr3_aa: CASSSEKDREETQYF
cdr3_nt: TGTGCCAGCAGCTCAGAAAAGGACAGGGAAGAGACCCAGTACTTC

d_call: .
j_call: TRBJ2-7
v_call: TRBV6-6
clone_size: .
cdr3_aa: CASSRSGVSYEQYF
cdr3_nt: TGTGCCAGCAGTCGATCAGGGGTCTCCTACGAGCAGTACTTC

d_call: .
j_call: TRBJ2-7
v_call: TRBV11-2
clone_size: .
cdr3_aa: CASSLDVPGVYEQYF
cdr3_nt: TGTGCCAGCAGCTTAGATGTTCCGGGGGTCTACGAGCAGTACTTC

d_call: .
j_call: TRBJ1-1
v_call: TRBV12-5
clone_size: .
cdr3_aa: CASGLVLGGGVTEAFF
cdr3_nt: TGTGCTAGTGGTTTGGTACTTGGAGGTGGTGTCACTGAAGCTTTCTTT

d_call: .
j_call: TRBJ2-6
v_call: TRBV7-9
clone_size: .
cdr3_aa: CASSSTGTPKGGANVLTF
cdr3_nt: TGTGCCAGCAGCTCAACCGGGACTCCAAAGGGGGGGGCCAACGTCCTGACTTTC

d_call: TRBD1
j_call: TRBJ2-6
v_call: TRBV7-3
clone_size: .
cdr3_aa: CASSFTGGRSGANVLTF
cdr3_nt: TGTGCCAGCAGCTTCACAGGGGGCCGCTCTGGGGCCAACGTCCTGACTTTC

d_call: TRBD1
j_call: TRBJ1-1
v_call: TRBV5-1
clone_size: .
cdr3_aa: CASSSRRGLDTEAFF
cdr3_nt: TGCGCCAGCAGCTCCCGCAGGGGGCTTGACACTGAAGCTTTCTTT

d_call: .
j_call: TRBJ2-3
v_call: TRBV6-5
clone_size: .
cdr3_aa: CASTPRGTDTQYF
cdr3_nt: TGTGCCAGCACTCCCAGGGGCACAGATACGCAGTATTTT

d_call: TRBD1
j_call: TRBJ2-1
v_call: TRBV6-1
clone_size: .
cdr3_aa: CASSEIGGAGGRNEQFF
cdr3_nt: TGTGCCAGCAGTGAAATAGGTGGAGCAGGGGGCAGAAATGAGCAGTTCTTC

d_call: .
j_call: TRBJ1-5
v_call: TRBV3-1/TRBV3-2
clone_size: once
cdr3_aa: CASSLRGQMWQPQHF
cdr3_nt: TGTGCCAGCAGCCTCAGGGGTCAAATGTGGCAGCCCCAGCATTTT

d_call: .
j_call: TRBJ1-6
v_call: TRBV12-3/TRBV12-4
clone_size: .
cdr3_aa: CASSFQGNSPLHF
cdr3_nt: TGTGCCAGCAGTTTTCAGGGGAATTCACCCCTCCACTTT

d_call: .
j_call: TRBJ2-7
v_call: TRBV7-9
clone_size: .
cdr3_aa: CASSSTWGGLGQYF
cdr3_nt: TGTGCCAGCAGCTCCACCTGGGGGGGGCTCGGGCAGTACTTC

d_call: TRBD1
j_call: TRBJ2-5
v_call: TRBV4-3
clone_size: once
cdr3_aa: CASSQGLGQGLKSETQYF
cdr3_nt: TGCGCCAGCAGCCAAGGACTCGGACAGGGTTTGAAGTCAGAGACCCAGTACTTC

d_call: TRBD1
j_call: TRBJ1-3
v_call: TRBV27
clone_size: once
cdr3_aa: CASSLSGRGIGNTIYF
cdr3_nt: TGTGCCAGCAGTTTATCAGGCAGGGGGATAGGAAACACCATATATTTT

d_call: TRBD1
j_call: TRBJ2-7
v_call: TRBV29-1
clone_size: .
cdr3_aa: CSVDWQGDEQYF
cdr3_nt: TGCAGCGTTGACTGGCAGGGGGACGAGCAGTACTTC

d_call: TRBD2
j_call: TRBJ2-5
v_call: TRBV7-7
clone_size: .
cdr3_aa: CASTPFGGYQETQYF
cdr3_nt: TGTGCCAGCACCCCCTTCGGGGGGTACCAAGAGACCCAGTACTTC

d_call: .
j_call: TRBJ1-2
v_call: TRBV10-3
clone_size: .
cdr3_aa: CAISEGQLAYGYTF
cdr3_nt: TGTGCCATCAGTGAAGGACAGCTTGCCTATGGCTACACCTTC

d_call: .
j_call: TRBJ2-1
v_call: TRBV7-2
clone_size: .
cdr3_aa: CASSHQNEQFF
cdr3_nt: TGTGCCAGCAGCCACCAGAATGAGCAGTTCTTC

d_call: .
j_call: TRBJ1-5
v_call: TRBV27
clone_size: .
cdr3_aa: CASSLVGAPNQPQHF
cdr3_nt: TGTGCCAGCAGTTTGGTAGGGGCCCCCAATCAGCCCCAGCATTTT

d_call: TRBD2
j_call: TRBJ2-3
v_call: TRBV6-5
clone_size: .
cdr3_aa: CASTQTSGGADTQYF
cdr3_nt: TGTGCCAGCACCCAGACTAGCGGGGGGGCAGATACGCAGTATTTT

d_call: TRBD2
j_call: TRBJ2-4
v_call: TRBV7-2
clone_size: .
cdr3_aa: CASSFGTSGGKNIQYF
cdr3_nt: TGTGCCAGCAGCTTTGGGACTAGCGGGGGCAAAAACATTCAGTACTTC

d_call: .
j_call: TRBJ1-5
v_call: TRBV27
clone_size: .
cdr3_aa: CASSRQSNQPQHF
cdr3_nt: TGTGCCAGCAGTCGACAGAGCAATCAGCCCCAGCATTTT

d_call: .
j_call: TRBJ1-5
v_call: TRBV12-3/TRBV12-4
clone_size: .
cdr3_aa: CASRLGQLQPQHF
cdr3_nt: TGTGCCAGCAGGCTAGGACAGCTTCAGCCCCAGCATTTT

d_call: .
j_call: TRBJ2-1
v_call: TRBV7-3
clone_size: .
cdr3_aa: CASSPIAGGGSYNEQFF
cdr3_nt: TGTGCCAGCAGCCCAATCGCCGGCGGGGGCAGCTACAATGAGCAGTTCTTC

d_call: TRBD2
j_call: TRBJ2-1
v_call: TRBV7-9
clone_size: once
cdr3_aa: CASSLVTGGLSEQFF
cdr3_nt: TGTGCCAGCAGCTTGGTCACGGGGGGGCTCAGTGAGCAGTTCTTC

d_call: .
j_call: TRBJ2-2
v_call: TRBV9
clone_size: .
cdr3_aa: CASSVEPNTGELFF
cdr3_nt: TGTGCCAGCAGCGTAGAGCCGAACACCGGGGAGCTGTTTTTT

d_call: .
j_call: TRBJ2-1
v_call: TRBV12-3/TRBV12-4
clone_size: .
cdr3_aa: CASSLGGHEQFF
cdr3_nt: TGTGCCAGCAGTTTAGGGGGGCATGAGCAGTTCTTC

d_call: .
j_call: TRBJ1-4
v_call: TRBV5-1
clone_size: .
cdr3_aa: CASSLVPGNEKLFF
cdr3_nt: TGCGCCAGCAGCTTGGTCCCAGGGAATGAAAAACTGTTTTTT

d_call: .
j_call: TRBJ2-3
v_call: TRBV28
clone_size: .
cdr3_aa: CASSPGLVTTDTQYF
cdr3_nt: TGTGCCAGCTCGCCGGGACTCGTAACCACAGATACGCAGTATTTT

d_call: TRBD2
j_call: TRBJ2-5
v_call: TRBV6-5
clone_size: .
cdr3_aa: CASRPTSGGRGYF
cdr3_nt: TGTGCCAGCAGACCGACTAGCGGGGGCCGGGGGTACTTC

d_call: TRBD1
j_call: TRBJ1-5
v_call: TRBV7-2
clone_size: .
cdr3_aa: CASSLTPGQGRSQPQHF
cdr3_nt: TGTGCCAGCAGCTTAACACCGGGACAGGGAAGGAGTCAGCCCCAGCATTTT

d_call: .
j_call: TRBJ2-7
v_call: TRBV3-1/TRBV3-2
clone_size: .
cdr3_aa: CASSRGQGGPYEQYF
cdr3_nt: TGTGCCAGCAGTCGAGGACAGGGAGGGCCCTACGAGCAGTACTTC

d_call: TRBD1
j_call: TRBJ1-1
v_call: TRBV6-6
clone_size: .
cdr3_aa: CASSDTGHQGGEAFF
cdr3_nt: TGTGCCAGCAGCGATACAGGGCACCAGGGGGGTGAAGCTTTCTTT

d_call: TRBD1
j_call: TRBJ1-2
v_call: TRBV11-2
clone_size: .
cdr3_aa: CASSPLGTGESNYGYTF
cdr3_nt: TGTGCCAGCAGCCCCCTCGGGACAGGCGAATCCAACTATGGCTACACCTTC

d_call: .
j_call: TRBJ1-1
v_call: TRBV19
clone_size: .
cdr3_aa: CASSIGLGQNYMNTEAFF
cdr3_nt: TGTGCCAGTAGTATAGGTCTGGGGCAGAACTATATGAACACTGAAGCTTTCTTT

d_call: TRBD1
j_call: TRBJ1-1
v_call: TRBV2
clone_size: .
cdr3_aa: CASSETGGMITEAFF
cdr3_nt: TGTGCCAGCAGTGAGACAGGGGGTATGATCACTGAAGCTTTCTTT

d_call: TRBD1
j_call: TRBJ2-3
v_call: TRBV9
clone_size: .
cdr3_aa: CASAHRDRTTDTQYF
cdr3_nt: TGTGCCAGCGCCCATCGGGACAGAACCACAGATACGCAGTATTTT